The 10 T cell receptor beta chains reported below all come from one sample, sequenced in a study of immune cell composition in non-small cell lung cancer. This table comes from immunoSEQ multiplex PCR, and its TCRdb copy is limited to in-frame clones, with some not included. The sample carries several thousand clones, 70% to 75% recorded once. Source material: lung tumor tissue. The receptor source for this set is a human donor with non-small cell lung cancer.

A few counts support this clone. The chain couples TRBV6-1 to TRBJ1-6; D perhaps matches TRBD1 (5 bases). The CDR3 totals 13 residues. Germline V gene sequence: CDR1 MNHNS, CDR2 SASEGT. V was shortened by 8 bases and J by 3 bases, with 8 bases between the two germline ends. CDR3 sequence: CASLGHYNSPLHF. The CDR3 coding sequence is TGTGCCAGCCTAGGACACTATAATTCACCCCTCCACTTT.

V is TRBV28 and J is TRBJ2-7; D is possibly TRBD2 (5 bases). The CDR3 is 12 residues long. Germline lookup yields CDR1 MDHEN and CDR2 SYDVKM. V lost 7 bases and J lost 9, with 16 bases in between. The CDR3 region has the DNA TGTGCCAGCACCAAAGACTCTCGGGGGCAGTACTTC. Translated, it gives CASTKDSRGQYF.

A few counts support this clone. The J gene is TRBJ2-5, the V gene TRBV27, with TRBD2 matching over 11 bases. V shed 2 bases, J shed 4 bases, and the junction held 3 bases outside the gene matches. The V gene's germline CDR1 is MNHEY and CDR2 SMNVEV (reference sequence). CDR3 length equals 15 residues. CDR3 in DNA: TGTGCCAGCAGTTTAAGTCTAGCGGGAGGAGAGACCCAGTACTTC. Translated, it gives CASSLSLAGGETQYF.

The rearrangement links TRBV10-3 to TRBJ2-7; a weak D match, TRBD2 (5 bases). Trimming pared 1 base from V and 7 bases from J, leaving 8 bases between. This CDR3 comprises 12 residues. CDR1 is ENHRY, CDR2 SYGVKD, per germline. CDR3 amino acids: CAISEFRGEQYF. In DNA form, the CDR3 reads TGTGCCATCAGTGAGTTTCGAGGGGAGCAGTACTTC.

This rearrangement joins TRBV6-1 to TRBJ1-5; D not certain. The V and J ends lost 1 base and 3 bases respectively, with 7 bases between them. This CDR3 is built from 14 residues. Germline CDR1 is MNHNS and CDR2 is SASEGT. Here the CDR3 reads CASSEGLLNQPQHF. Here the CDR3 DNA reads TGTGCCAGCAGTGAAGGACTTCTCAATCAGCCCCAGCATTTT.

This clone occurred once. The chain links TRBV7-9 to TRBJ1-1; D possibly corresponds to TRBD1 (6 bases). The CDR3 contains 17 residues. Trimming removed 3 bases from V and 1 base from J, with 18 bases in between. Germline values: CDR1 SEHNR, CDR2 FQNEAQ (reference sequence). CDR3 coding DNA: TGTGCCAGCAGCTTTAACGAACAGGGCGGATCGAACACTGAAGCTTTCTTT. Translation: CASSFNEQGGSNTEAFF.

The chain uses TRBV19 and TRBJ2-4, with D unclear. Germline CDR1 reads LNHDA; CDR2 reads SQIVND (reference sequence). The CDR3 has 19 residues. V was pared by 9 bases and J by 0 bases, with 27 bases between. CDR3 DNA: TGTGCCAGAAAACGCCCGGACCCCTTGCCTTATAGAGCCAAAAACATTCAGTACTTC. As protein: CARKRPDPLPYRAKNIQYF.

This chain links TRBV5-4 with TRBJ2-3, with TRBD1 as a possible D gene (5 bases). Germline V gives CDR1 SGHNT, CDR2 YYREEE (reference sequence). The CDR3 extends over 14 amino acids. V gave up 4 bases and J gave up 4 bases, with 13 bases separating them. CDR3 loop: CASSGAGHSDTQYF. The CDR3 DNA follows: TGTGCCAGCAGCGGAGCAGGGCATTCAGATACGCAGTATTTT.

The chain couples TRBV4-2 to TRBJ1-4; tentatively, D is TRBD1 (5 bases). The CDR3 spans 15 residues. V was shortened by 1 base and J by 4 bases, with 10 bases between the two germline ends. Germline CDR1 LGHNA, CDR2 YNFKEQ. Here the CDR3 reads CASSQVRGNNEKLFF. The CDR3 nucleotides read TGTGCCAGCAGCCAAGTTCGGGGCAATAATGAAAAACTGTTTTTT.

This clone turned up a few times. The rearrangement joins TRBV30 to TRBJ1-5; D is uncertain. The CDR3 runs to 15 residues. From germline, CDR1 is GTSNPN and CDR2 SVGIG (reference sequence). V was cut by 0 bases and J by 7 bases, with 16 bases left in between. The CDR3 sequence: CAWSVQERVRQPQHF. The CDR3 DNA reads TGTGCCTGGAGTGTACAAGAGAGGGTGAGGCAGCCCCAGCATTTT.